The following is a TCR beta chain sequence with its context. The antigen is undetermined. These data originate in a study of T cell responses to AZD1222 COVID-19 vaccine. Findings of the study overall: Mapped onto spike, vaccine-associated CD4 TCRs spanned it and were dominant at 160-218 and 743-854.

This table comes from immunoSEQ multiplex PCR, and its TCRdb copy is limited to in-frame clones, with some not included. Counted here are some 140,000 clones, about 90% occurring once; the ten biggest clones make up 1.5% to 2%. Germline V lookup: CDR1 SGHRS, CDR2 YFSETQ. The V gene lost 2 bases and the J gene lost 2 bases, with 9 bases spanning the gap. This CDR3 is built from 14 residues. The V gene is TRBV5-1, the J gene TRBJ2-3; D gene uncertain. The source is an adult in good health. Here the sequenced sample was peripheral blood, taken on day 0 of AZD1222 vaccination. In DNA, the CDR3 is TGCGCCAGCAGCTTTAACAGCCCCACAGATACGCAGTATTTT. Translation gives CASSFNSPTDTQYF.